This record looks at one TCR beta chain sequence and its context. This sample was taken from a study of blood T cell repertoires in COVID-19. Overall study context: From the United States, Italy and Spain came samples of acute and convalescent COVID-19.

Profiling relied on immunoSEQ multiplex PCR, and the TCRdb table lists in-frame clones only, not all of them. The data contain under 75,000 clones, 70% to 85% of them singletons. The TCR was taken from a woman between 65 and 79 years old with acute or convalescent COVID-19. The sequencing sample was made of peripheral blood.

Here the CDR3 DNA reads TGTGCCAGCAGCCGGGGTGAGGGTGGCAATCAGCCCCAGCATTTT. This sequence encodes CASSRGEGGNQPQHF. The rearrangement joins TRBV28 to TRBJ1-5; no clear D. The CDR3 runs to 15 residues. The germline gives CDR1 MDHEN, CDR2 SYDVKM. V was pared by 6 bases and J by 2 bases, with 14 bases between.